The sequence of this T cell receptor beta chain was determined in a study of cytomegalovirus exposure and HLA in healthy donors. Regarding the study as a whole: Certain sequence variants were highly shared and formed a cluster, and this cluster was likely a sequencing artifact. Both high specificity and high sensitivity reportedly marked the classifier's diagnosis of cytomegalovirus status. Through in vitro validation, three CMV-associated chains were shown to be specific for CMV antigens.

Comment on this clone: Its antigen is not known.

Use of 60 Vbeta and 13 Jbeta primers characterized the PCR. Produced via immunoSEQ multiplex PCR; TCRdb's table is partial and in-frame only. Altogether approximately 100,000 clones are present, over 60% being singletons, with the ten largest covering 2.7%. V shed 1 base, J shed 7 bases, and the junction held 0 bases outside the gene matches. The CDR3 spans 13 residues. The V gene's germline CDR1 is SGHTA and CDR2 FQGNSA. Source material: PBMCs. The V and J genes are TRBV7-2 and TRBJ2-1; 8 bases map to TRBD2. This sequence was found in a female donor in good health and CMV-seronegative. This CDR3 is CASSLGLANEQFF. CDR3 DNA sequence: TGTGCCAGCAGCTTAGGACTAGCGAATGAGCAGTTCTTC.